This T cell receptor (beta chain) was found in a study of blood T cell repertoires in COVID-19. Turning to the study itself: COVID-19 samples collected from the United States, Italy and Spain covered acute and convalescent phases. T cells, B-cell-depleted T cells, or PBMCs provided the cDNA or gDNA that served as material.

Recruited during active infection, patients (from Seattle) were subsequently followed longitudinally. Per the original methods: The authors estimated nucleated cell counts from reference gene primer amplification. Clones were read by immunoSEQ multiplex PCR, and TCRdb kept only the in-frame ones, dropping some. V, J and clone size derive from that table, while D and trimming were established from the DNA sequence. The sample lists some 270,000 clones, 86% occurring once. The length of the CDR3 is 14 residues. Trimming removed 4 bases from V and 1 base from J; junction bases left unmatched: 3. In germline, CDR1 is LGHDT, CDR2 YNNKEL (reference sequence).

This TCR was recovered from a woman at least 80 years old with COVID-19, enrolled during active disease. The rearrangement links TRBV3-1 (or the pseudogene TRBV3-2) to TRBJ1-1; TRBD1 matches 7 bases. The sample consisted of peripheral blood. The CDR3: CASSLRDRNTEAFF. The CDR3 nucleotides read TGTGCCAGCAGCCTTCGGGACAGGAACACTGAAGCTTTCTTT.